What follows describes a single T cell receptor beta chain. Its antigen remains unknown. Sequencing relied on a cDNA template that was reverse transcribed from extracted RNA. The protocol was immunoSEQ multiplex PCR, while the TCRdb copy is restricted to in-frame clones and leaves out a portion. This sample has 200,000 or so clones; roughly 56% occur once, and the top ten carry 4.5% to 6%. This record belongs to a study of CD8+ T cells in alopecia areata. Study findings and constraints: Scalp sample data also include resident alphabeta T cells from normal skin. Possibly as an HLA-related effect, TCR sharing across patients appeared less clear than in mice. Lesional tissue from the scalp (especially in alopecia totalis/universalis) showed higher clonality than normal scalp.

Deletions cut 6 bases from V and 1 base from J, with 7 bases between. CDR3 size: 12 residues. Germline V lookup: CDR1 SNHLY, CDR2 FYNNEI. Sorted populations comprised CD4+ and CD8+ T cells obtained from PBMCs. The chain employs TRBV2 and TRBJ2-7; D is uncertain. The clonotype originates from a human donor in good health. The source material was CD8+ T cells sorted from blood. The CDR3 DNA reads TGTGCCAGCAGGGACGGGTCCTACGAGCAGTACTTC. It is translated as CASRDGSYEQYF.